Shown below are 9 T cell receptor beta chains from a single sample sequenced in a study of STAT3 mutations in large granular lymphocyte leukemia. The study's findings and limits: Every T-LGLL patient had at least one immunodominant TCRbeta clonotype.

Clones were sequenced by immunoSEQ multiplex PCR, and TCRdb holds only the in-frame ones, with some missing. The data hold 5,000 or so clones, with 70% to 85% observed a single time. Antigen specificity for these receptors is unknown. The sample taken for sequencing was PBMCs. The receptors were sampled from a human donor with T large granular lymphocyte leukemia. Some clones in this sample may be carry-over from other donors' samples.

The chain has TRBV5-1 and TRBJ2-5; 8 positions agree with TRBD1. The CDR3 loop spans 14 amino acids. Germline values: CDR1 SGHRS, CDR2 YFSETQ. V lost 3 bases and J lost 2; bases outside the gene matches: 3. CDR3 sequence reads: CASSSGTGQETQYF. The CDR3 coding sequence is TGCGCCAGCAGCTCCGGGACAGGACAAGAGACCCAGTACTTC.

This chain uses TRBV18 with TRBJ2-1, with D unclear. Germline V gene sequence: CDR1 KGHSH, CDR2 LQKENI. CDR3 length: 15 residues. The ends were cut back, 6 bases at V and 2 bases at J, with 14 bases in the middle. The DNA for the CDR3 is TGTGCCAGCTCCCTCCAGATAGCCCCCTACAATGAGCAGTTCTTC. It specifies CASSLQIAPYNEQFF.

Turning to this clone: Compared with germline, one end of the junction differs, possibly owing to a read error. The chain joins TRBV30 to TRBJ2-7, with D tentatively TRBD2 (7 bases). The CDR3 is 13 residues long. Germline assignment: CDR1 GTSNPN and CDR2 SVGIG (reference sequence). The CDR3 DNA is TGTGCCTGGAGTAGGGGGGGCTCCCACGAGCAGTACTTC. This encodes CAWSRGGSHEQYF.

This chain links TRBV19 with TRBJ1-1; a possible D gene is TRBD1 (5 bases). V shed 4 bases and J shed 3 bases, with 12 bases lying between them. The germline CDR1 and CDR2 sequences are LNHDA and SQIVND (reference sequence). This CDR3 contains 14 residues. The CDR3 loop is CASSTSRGDTEAFF. The CDR3 DNA reads TGTGCCAGTAGTACCTCCCGGGGGGACACTGAAGCTTTCTTT. The full variable domain, completed using reference TRBV19 and TRBJ1-1, is DGGITQSPKYLFRKEGQNVTLSCEQNLNHDAMYWYRQDPGQGLRLIYYSQIVNDFQKGDIAEGYSVSREKKESFPLTVTSAQKNPTAFYLCASSTSRGDTEAFFGQGTRLTVV.

J is TRBJ1-1 and V is TRBV13; D may be TRBD1 (5 bases). The CDR3 is made up of 13 amino acids. The V gene lost 4 bases and the J gene lost 1 base, with 7 bases spanning the gap. Germline V CDR1 and CDR2: PRHDT, FYEKMQ (reference sequence). The CDR3 region is CASSYDRNTEAFF. CDR3 nucleotides: TGTGCCAGCAGCTACGACAGGAACACTGAAGCTTTCTTT.

The J gene is TRBJ1-2, the V gene TRBV4-3; D remains unclear. Germline CDR1 is LGHNA and CDR2 is YSLEER. The V and J ends lost 1 base and 4 bases respectively, with 10 bases between them. There are 14 residues in the CDR3. CDR3: CASSQANIAYGYTF. The CDR3 DNA follows: TGCGCCAGCAGCCAAGCCAACATTGCCTATGGCTACACCTTC.

The J gene is TRBJ2-3, the V gene TRBV10-2; TRBD1 is a possible D gene (5 bases). This CDR3 has 12 residues. Germline values: CDR1 WSHSY, CDR2 SAAADI. V was clipped by 7 bases and J by 8 bases, with 13 bases between them. The CDR3 DNA sequence: TGCGCCAGCAACCTAGAAAGGGGTACGCAGTATTTT. It specifies CASNLERGTQYF.

This clone was seen a few times. This chain connects TRBV7-9 to TRBJ2-3; 7 bases align to TRBD1. The V gene end was trimmed by 1 base and the J gene end by 6 bases; junction bases not matched to a gene: 4. The V gene's germline CDR1 is SEHNR and CDR2 FQNEAQ (reference sequence). The CDR3 runs 14 residues. The CDR3 nucleotides read TGTGCCAGCAGCTTAGGACAGGGATACGATACGCAGTATTTT. Amino acids: CASSLGQGYDTQYF.

The genes are TRBV4-3 and TRBJ1-2; unclear D gene. Germline CDR1 and CDR2: LGHNA and YSLEER. V lost 1 base and J 0 bases, leaving 9 bases between the germline ends. There are 15 residues in the CDR3. The CDR3 loop reads CASSQVGRTNYGYTF. The CDR3 nucleotides read TGCGCCAGCAGCCAAGTAGGCAGGACTAACTATGGCTACACCTTC.